This TCR beta chain was identified during a study of tissue T cells after allogeneic stem cell transplantation. A single count supports this clone. Assay: immunoSEQ multiplex PCR; the TCRdb copy retains only in-frame clones and omits some. The sample lists around 6,800 clones; about three quarters were seen once. This material consisted of skin, taken at autopsy. The clonotype originates from a male patient at least 60 years old with steroid-refractory graft-versus-host disease after an allogeneic stem cell transplant. These T cells may partly come from the graft donor.

The CDR3 sequence: CASSQSYRVGTGELFF. Written as DNA, the CDR3 is TGTGCCAGCAGCCAATCCTACAGGGTGGGCACCGGGGAGCTGTTTTTT. The V and J genes are TRBV4-2 and TRBJ2-2, with D maybe TRBD1 (6 bases). Germline V CDR1 and CDR2: LGHNA, YNFKEQ. The CDR3 runs to 16 residues. V lost 2 bases and J lost 4, with 14 bases in between.